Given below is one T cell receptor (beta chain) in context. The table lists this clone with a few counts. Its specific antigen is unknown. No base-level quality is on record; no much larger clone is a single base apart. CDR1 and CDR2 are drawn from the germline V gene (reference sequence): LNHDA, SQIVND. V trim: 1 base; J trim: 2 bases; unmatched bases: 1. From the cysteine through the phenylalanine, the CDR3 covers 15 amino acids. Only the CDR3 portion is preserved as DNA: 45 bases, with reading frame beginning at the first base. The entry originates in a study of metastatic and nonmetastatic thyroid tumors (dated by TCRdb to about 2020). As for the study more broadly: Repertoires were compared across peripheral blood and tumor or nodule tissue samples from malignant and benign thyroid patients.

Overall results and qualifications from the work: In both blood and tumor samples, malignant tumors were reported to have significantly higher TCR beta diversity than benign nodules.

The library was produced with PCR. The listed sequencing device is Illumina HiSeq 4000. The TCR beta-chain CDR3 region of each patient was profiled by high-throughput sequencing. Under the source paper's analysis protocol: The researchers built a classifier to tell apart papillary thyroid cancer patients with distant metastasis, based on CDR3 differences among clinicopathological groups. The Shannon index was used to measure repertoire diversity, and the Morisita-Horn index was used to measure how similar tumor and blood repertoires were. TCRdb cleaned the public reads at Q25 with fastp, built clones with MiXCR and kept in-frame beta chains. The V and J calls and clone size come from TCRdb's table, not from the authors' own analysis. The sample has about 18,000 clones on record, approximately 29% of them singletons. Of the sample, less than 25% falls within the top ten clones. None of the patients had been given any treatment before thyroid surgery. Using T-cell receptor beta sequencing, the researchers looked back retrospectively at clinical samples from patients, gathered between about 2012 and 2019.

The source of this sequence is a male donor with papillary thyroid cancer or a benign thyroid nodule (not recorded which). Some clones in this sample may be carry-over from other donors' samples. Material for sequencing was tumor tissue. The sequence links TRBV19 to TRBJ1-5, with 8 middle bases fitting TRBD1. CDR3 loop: CASSIGGQGNQPQHF. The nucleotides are TGTGCCAGTAGTATAGGGGGACAGGGCAATCAGCCCCAGCATTTT.